This T cell receptor (beta chain) was profiled in a study of siplizumab effects on memory and regulatory T cells. Comment on this clone: Antigen specificity is unknown.

Data came from immunoSEQ multiplex PCR; TCRdb stores just in-frame clones and leaves some out. Among around 100,000 clones listed, more than 85% were seen once. Whole-study results and caveats: Memory cells seemed less diverse than naive T cells, which also seemed major contributors to the alloresponse. Some alloreactive sequences were traceable to unstimulated CD4+ memory cells, and siplizumab significantly reduced them. Researchers could not give a naive or memory phenotype to roughly 75-96% of proliferating CD4+ or CD8+ clones.

The sequencing input was CD4+ T cells sorted from blood. The source is a human donor in good health.

The CDR3 coding sequence is TGCGCCAGCAGGAGCGGGGGGGCTGATACGCAGTATTTT. Protein sequence: CASRSGGADTQYF. J is TRBJ2-3 and V is TRBV5-1, with TRBD2 matching over 10 bases. The CDR3 sequence is 13 residues long. With V trimmed by 5 bases and J by 6 bases, 3 bases remained unmatched. The V gene's germline CDR1 is SGHRS and CDR2 YFSETQ.